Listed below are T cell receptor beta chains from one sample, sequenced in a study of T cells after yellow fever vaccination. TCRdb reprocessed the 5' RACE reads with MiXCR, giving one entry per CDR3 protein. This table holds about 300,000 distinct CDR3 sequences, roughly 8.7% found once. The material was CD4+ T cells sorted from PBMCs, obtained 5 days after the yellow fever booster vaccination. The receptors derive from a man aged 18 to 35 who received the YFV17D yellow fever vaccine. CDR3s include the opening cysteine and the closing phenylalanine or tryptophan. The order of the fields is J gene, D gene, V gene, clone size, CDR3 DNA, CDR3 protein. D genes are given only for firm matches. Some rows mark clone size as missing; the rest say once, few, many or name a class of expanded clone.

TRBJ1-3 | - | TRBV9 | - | TGTGCCAGCAGCGTAGGAACAGGCTACTCTGGAAACACCATATATTTT | CASSVGTGYSGNTIYF
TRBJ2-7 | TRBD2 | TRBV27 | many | TGTGCCAGCAGTCGCGGGGGGGGGCGTACCGGCTACGAGCAGTACTTC | CASSRGGGRTGYEQYF
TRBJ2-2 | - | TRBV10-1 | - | TGCGCCTCCGGGGAGCTGTTTTTT | CASGELFF
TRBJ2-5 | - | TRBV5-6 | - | TGTGCCAGCAGCGGATGGGGCACTTCGGAGACCCAGTACTTC | CASSGWGTSETQYF
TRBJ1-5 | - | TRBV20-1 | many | TGCAGTGCTATCGACGGGCCCATAGCGAGCAATCAGCCCCAGCATTTT | CSAIDGPIASNQPQHF
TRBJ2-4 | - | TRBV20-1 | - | TGCAGTGCTAGTGACCCGGGACTAGCCAAAAACATTCAGTACTTC | CSASDPGLAKNIQYF
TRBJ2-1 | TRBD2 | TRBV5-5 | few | TGTGCCAGCAGCTTGCGTGGTGGTGGAGCGGGGGGGCCGGGTGAGCAGTTCTTC | CASSLRGGGAGGPGEQFF
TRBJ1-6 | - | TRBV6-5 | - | TGTGCCAGCAAGATCCACGTCCTCTATAATTCACCCCTCCACTTT | CASKIHVLYNSPLHF
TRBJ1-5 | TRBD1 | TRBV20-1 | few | TGCAGTGCTTGGGGACAGGGACATCAGCCCCAGCATTTT | CSAWGQGHQPQHF
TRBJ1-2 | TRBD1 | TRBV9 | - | TGTGCCAGCAGCGCGGACAGGGGGAACTATGGCTACACCTTC | CASSADRGNYGYTF
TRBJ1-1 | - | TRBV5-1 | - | TGCGCCAGCAGCGAGCGGGACCCCATCACTGAAGCTTTCTTT | CASSERDPITEAFF
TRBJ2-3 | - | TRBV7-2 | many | TGTGCCAGCAGCTTAGGAGGCACAGGGATGAATACGCAGTATTTT | CASSLGGTGMNTQYF
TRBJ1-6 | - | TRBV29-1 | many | TGCAGCGTCCTCCCAGGGGCTAATTCACCCCTCCACTTT | CSVLPGANSPLHF
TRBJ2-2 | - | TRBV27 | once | TGTGCCAGCAGAAAAGGGTGGGTCACCGGGGAGCTGTTTTTT | CASRKGWVTGELFF
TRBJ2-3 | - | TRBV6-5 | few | TGTGCCAGCAGTTACTCGGGGGGGGCCCCAGATACGCAGTATTTT | CASSYSGGAPDTQYF
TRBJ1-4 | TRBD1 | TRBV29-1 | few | TGCAGCGTCCTCGGACAGGGGGAAAAACTGTTTTTT | CSVLGQGEKLFF
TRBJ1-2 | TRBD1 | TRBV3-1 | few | TGTGCCAGCAGCGTACAGGGGGACGGCTATGGCTACACCTTC | CASSVQGDGYGYTF
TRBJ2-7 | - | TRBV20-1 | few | TGCAGTGCCAGACTAGCACAGGGACGGAACGAGCAGTACTTC | CSARLAQGRNEQYF
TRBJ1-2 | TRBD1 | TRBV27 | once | TGTGCCAGCAGTTTATCTGCAGGGGGTGTCTATGGCTACACCTTC | CASSLSAGGVYGYTF
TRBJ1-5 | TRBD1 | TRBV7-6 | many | TGTGCCAGCAGCTCAGGGGGCGATTATCAGCCCCAGCATTTT | CASSSGGDYQPQHF
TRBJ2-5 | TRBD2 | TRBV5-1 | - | TGCGCCAGCAGCTTGACCGGGACTAGTGAGGAGACCCAGTACTTC | CASSLTGTSEETQYF
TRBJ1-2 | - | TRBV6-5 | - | TGTGCCAGCAGTCACGACAGCTACTATGGCTACACCTTC | CASSHDSYYGYTF
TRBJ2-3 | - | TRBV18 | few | TGTGCCAGCTCATCCTTGGACAGCACAGATACGCAGTATTTT | CASSSLDSTDTQYF
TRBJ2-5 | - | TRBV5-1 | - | TGCGCCAGCAGCCCGGACGGGGAGTATGAGACCCAGTACTTC | CASSPDGEYETQYF
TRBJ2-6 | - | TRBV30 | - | TGTGCCTGGACCCCTCGTCGGTGGGACTCTGGGGCCAACGTCCTGACTTTC | CAWTPRRWDSGANVLTF
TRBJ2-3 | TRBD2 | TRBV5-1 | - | TGCGCCAGCAGCTCCGGGGAGACTAGCGGGGGCACAGATACGCAGTATTTT | CASSSGETSGGTDTQYF
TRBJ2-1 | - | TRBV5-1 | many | TGCGCCAGCAGCCAGGACACCTCCTACAATGAGCAGTTCTTC | CASSQDTSYNEQFF
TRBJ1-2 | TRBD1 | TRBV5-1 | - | TGCGCCAGCGGCCCGGACAGGGGAAATAATGGCTACACCTTC | CASGPDRGNNGYTF
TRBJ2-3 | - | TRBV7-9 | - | TGTGCCAGCGCTGGCATGGGCGGGTTAACGCAGTATTTT | CASAGMGGLTQYF
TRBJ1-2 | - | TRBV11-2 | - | TGTGCCAGCAGCTTTGCATCCGTGGATGGCTACACCTTC | CASSFASVDGYTF
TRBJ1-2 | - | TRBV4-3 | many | TGCGCCAGCAGCCAAGATTTTCGACGCGATTTCTCCTATGGCTACACCTTC | CASSQDFRRDFSYGYTF
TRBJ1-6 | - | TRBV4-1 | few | TGCGCCAGCAGCCAAGAAGCGGTCTCACCCCTCCACTTT | CASSQEAVSPLHF
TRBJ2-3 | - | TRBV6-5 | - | TGTGCCAGCAGTTTACAGGGTCTGAGGACAGATACGCAGTATTTT | CASSLQGLRTDTQYF
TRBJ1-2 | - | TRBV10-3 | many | TGTGCCATCAGTACAGGACGGGGGCAGGCATCCTTC | CAISTGRGQASF
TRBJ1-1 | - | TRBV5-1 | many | TGCGCCAGCAGCCGCCCAGAGGGGTTAGGTACTGAAGCTTTCTTT | CASSRPEGLGTEAFF
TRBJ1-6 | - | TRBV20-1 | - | TGCAGTGCTAGTTGGTCTGTGGGGGGTAAATCACCCCTCCACTTT | CSASWSVGGKSPLHF
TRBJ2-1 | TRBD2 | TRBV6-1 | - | TGTGCCAGCAGTGAAGAAAGCCTAGCGGGGGGCTCTCAGTTCTTC | CASSEESLAGGSQFF
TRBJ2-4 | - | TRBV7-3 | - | TGTGCCAGCAGCCCGCAGGCCTCGGGCATTCAGTACTTC | CASSPQASGIQYF
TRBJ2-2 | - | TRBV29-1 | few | TGCAGCGTACCACAGGCGCCGAACACCGGGGAGCTGTTTTTT | CSVPQAPNTGELFF
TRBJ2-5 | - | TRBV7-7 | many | TGTGCTAGCAGCTTAGGCCTGGCCGTCGAGACCCAGTACTTC | CASSLGLAVETQYF
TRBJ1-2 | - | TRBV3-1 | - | TGTGCCAGCAGTTTTCAGGGGAGGCACGGCTACACCTTC | CASSFQGRHGYTF
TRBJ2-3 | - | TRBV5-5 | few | TGTGCCAGCAGCTTGGGGGTCCTAGGCCTCACAGATACGCAGTATTTT | CASSLGVLGLTDTQYF
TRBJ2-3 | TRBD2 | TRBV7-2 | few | TGTGCCAGCAGCTTAGTGGGCGGGGGGAACACAGATACGCAGTATTTT | CASSLVGGGNTDTQYF
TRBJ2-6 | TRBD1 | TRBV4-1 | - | TGCGCCAGCAGCCAAGAACAGGGGGCCCCTGGGGCCAACGTCCTGACTTTC | CASSQEQGAPGANVLTF
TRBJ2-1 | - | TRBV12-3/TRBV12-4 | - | TGTGCCAGCAGTTTAAGAGGGCTTCCCGAGAGTAAGCAGTTCTTC | CASSLRGLPESKQFF
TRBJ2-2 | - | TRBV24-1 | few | TGTGCCACCAGTGATTGGAGGCAGTCGCAGGACACCGGGGAGCTGTTTTTT | CATSDWRQSQDTGELFF
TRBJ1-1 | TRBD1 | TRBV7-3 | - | TGTGCCAGCAGCCTACCATCCGGGACAGGGAGGACTGAAGCTTTCTTT | CASSLPSGTGRTEAFF
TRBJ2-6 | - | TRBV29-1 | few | TGCAGCGTTGGAGAAGGTAGCTCTGGGGCCAACGTCCTGACTTTC | CSVGEGSSGANVLTF
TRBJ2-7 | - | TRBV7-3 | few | TGTGCCAGCTCCCCGGGGGCCGGCACCTACGAGCAGTACTTC | CASSPGAGTYEQYF
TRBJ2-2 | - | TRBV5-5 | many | TGTGCCAGCAGCTTGAACCGGGACACCGGGGAGCTGTTTTTT | CASSLNRDTGELFF
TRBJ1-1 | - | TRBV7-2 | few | TGTGCCAGCAGCCCACGGGGAGCAGGGATGAGCACTGAAGCTTTCTTT | CASSPRGAGMSTEAFF
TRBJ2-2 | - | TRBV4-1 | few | TGCGCCAGCAGCCCCCACCCCGGGGCAAACACCGGGGAGCTGTTTTTT | CASSPHPGANTGELFF
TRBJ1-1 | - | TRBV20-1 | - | TGCAGTGCTATAACAGGGTTAACAACTGAAGCTTTCTTT | CSAITGLTTEAFF
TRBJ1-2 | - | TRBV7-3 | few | TGTGCCAGCAGCCAACAGGGTCTTCTAGGGGGCTACACCTTC | CASSQQGLLGGYTF
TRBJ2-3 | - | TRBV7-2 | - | TGTGCCAGCAGCTTACGGCAGAGCGCAGATACGCAGTATTTT | CASSLRQSADTQYF
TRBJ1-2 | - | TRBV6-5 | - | TGTGCCAGCAAAGTAAGGGCGAATGGCTACACCTTC | CASKVRANGYTF
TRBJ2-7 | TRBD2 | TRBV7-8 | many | TGTGCCAGCAGCTTGACTAGCGGGGGTTTGAGCTCCTACGAGCAGTACTTC | CASSLTSGGLSSYEQYF
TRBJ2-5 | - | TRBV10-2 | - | TGCGCCAGCAGTGAGCGCGGCAGGGATGGGGAGACCCAGTACTTC | CASSERGRDGETQYF